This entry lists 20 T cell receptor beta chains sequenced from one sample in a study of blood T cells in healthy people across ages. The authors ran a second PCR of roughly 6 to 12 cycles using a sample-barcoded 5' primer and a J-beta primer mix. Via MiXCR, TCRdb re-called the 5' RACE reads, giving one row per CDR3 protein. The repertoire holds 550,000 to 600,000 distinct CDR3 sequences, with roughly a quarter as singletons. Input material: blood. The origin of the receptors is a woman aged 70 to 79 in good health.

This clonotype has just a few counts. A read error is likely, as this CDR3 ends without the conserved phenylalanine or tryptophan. CDR3 protein: CSVDKGEGAFS. The CDR3 bases are TGCAGCGTTGATAAGGGGGAAGGAGCTTTCTCT. The chain recombines TRBV29-1 with TRBJ1-1, with D tentatively TRBD1 (6 bases). CDR3 length equals 11 residues. Germline V lookup: CDR1 SQVTM, CDR2 ANQGSEA. The V and J ends lost 3 bases and 10 bases respectively, with 12 bases between them.

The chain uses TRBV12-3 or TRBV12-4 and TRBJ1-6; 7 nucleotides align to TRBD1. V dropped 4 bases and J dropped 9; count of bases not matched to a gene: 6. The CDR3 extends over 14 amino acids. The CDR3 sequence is CASSSATGRSPLHF. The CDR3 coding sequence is TGTGCCAGCAGTTCGGCGACAGGGCGTTCACCCCTCCACTTT.

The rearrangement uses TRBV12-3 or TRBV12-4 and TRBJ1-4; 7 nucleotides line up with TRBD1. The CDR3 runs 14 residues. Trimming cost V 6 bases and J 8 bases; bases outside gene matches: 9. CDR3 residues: CASSDDRAGEKLFF. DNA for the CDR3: TGTGCCAGCAGCGACGACAGGGCCGGGGAAAAACTGTTTTTT.

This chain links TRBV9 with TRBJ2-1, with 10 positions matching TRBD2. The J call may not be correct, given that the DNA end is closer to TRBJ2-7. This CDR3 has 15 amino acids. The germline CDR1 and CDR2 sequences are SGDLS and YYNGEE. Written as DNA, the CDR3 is TGTGCCAGCAGCGTGGCTAGCGGGGGTTTCTACGAGCAGTACTTC. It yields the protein CASSVASGGFYEQYF.

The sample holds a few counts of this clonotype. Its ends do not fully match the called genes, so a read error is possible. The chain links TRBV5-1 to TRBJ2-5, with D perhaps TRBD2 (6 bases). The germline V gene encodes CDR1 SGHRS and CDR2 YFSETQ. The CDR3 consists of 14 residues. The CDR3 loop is CASSLGSGSYEQCF. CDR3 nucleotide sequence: TGCGCCAGCAGCTTGGGTAGCGGATCCTACGAGCAGTGCTTC.

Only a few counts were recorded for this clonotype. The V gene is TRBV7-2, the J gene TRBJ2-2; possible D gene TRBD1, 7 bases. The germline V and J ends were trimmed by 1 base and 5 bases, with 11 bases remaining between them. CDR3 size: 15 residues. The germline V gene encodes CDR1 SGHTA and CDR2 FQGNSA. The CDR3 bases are TGTGCCAGCAGCTTAGTTCAGGGGGGTACCGGGGAGCTGTTTTTT. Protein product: CASSLVQGGTGELFF.

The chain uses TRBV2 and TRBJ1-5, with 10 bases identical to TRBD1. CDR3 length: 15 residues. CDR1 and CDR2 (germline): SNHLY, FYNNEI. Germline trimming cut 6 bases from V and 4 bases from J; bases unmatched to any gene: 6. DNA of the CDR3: TGTGCCAGCAGAAGTGGACAGGGGGGGAATCAGCCCCAGCATTTT. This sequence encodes CASRSGQGGNQPQHF.

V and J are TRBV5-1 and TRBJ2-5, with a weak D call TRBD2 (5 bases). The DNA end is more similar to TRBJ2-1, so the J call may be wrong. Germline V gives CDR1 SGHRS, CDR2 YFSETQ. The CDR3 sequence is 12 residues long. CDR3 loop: CASSRGLLEQFF. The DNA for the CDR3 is TGCGCCAGCAGCCGTGGACTCCTTGAGCAGTTCTTC.

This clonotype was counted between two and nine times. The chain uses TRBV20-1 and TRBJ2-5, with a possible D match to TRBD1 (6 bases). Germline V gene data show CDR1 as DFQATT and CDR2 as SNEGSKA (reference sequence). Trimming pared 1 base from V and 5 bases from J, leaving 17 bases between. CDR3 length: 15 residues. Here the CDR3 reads CSARAAGALPETQYF. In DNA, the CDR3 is TGCAGTGCTAGAGCGGCAGGGGCCCTCCCGGAGACCCAGTACTTC.

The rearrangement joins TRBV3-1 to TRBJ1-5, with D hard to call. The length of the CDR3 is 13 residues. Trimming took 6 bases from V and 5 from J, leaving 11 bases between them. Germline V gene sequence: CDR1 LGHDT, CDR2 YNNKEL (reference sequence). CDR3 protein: CASSRFYDQPQHF. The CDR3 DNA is TGTGCCAGCAGTAGGTTTTACGATCAGCCCCAGCATTTT.

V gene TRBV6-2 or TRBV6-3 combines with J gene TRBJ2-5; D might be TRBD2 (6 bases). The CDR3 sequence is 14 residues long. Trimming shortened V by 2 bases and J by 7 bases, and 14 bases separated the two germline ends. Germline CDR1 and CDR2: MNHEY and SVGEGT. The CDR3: CASSYALAGGTQYF. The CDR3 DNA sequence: TGTGCCAGCAGTTACGCACTAGCTGGGGGGACCCAGTACTTC.

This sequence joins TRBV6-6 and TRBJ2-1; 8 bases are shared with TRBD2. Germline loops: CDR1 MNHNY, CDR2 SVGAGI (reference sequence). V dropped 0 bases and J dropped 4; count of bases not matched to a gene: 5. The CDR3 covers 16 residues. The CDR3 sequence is CASSYSNSGEYNEQFF. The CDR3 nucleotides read TGTGCCAGCAGTTACTCGAATAGCGGGGAATACAATGAGCAGTTCTTC.

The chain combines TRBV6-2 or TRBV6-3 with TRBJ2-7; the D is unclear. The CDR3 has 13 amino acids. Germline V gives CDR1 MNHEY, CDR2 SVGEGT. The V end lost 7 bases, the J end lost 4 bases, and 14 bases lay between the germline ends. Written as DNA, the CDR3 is TGTGCCAGCATTCAACCGTATCCTTACGAGCAGTACTTC. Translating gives CASIQPYPYEQYF.

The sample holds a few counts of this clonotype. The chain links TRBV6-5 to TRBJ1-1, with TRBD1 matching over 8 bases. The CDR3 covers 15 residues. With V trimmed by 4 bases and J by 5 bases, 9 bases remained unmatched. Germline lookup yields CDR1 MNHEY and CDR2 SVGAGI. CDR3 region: CASSSRDRGPTEAFF. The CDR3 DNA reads TGTGCCAGCAGTTCGCGAGACAGGGGCCCTACTGAAGCTTTCTTT.

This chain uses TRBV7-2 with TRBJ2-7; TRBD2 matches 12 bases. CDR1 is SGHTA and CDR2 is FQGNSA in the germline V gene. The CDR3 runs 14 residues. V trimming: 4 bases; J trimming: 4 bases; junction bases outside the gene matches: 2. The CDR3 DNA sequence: TGTGCCAGCAGCTCCGGACTAGCGGGGTACGAGCAGTACTTC. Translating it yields CASSSGLAGYEQYF.

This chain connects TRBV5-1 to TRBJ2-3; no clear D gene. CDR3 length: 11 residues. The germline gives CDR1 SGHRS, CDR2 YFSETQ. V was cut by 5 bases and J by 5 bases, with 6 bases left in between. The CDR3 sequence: CASRKEDTQYF. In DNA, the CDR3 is TGCGCCAGCAGAAAAGAAGATACGCAGTATTTT.

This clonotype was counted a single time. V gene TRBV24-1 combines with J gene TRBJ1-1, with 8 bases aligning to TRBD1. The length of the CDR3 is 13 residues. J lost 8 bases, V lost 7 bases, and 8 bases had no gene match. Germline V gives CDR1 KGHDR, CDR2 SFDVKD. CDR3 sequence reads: CATSRDRTQEAFF. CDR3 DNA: TGTGCCACCAGCCGGGACAGGACCCAAGAAGCTTTCTTT.

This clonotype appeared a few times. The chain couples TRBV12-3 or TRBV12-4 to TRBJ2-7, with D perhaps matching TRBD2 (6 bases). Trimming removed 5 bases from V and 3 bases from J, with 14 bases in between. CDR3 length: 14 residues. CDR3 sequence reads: CASSQMLGGYEQYF. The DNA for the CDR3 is TGTGCCAGCAGTCAGATGTTGGGGGGCTACGAGCAGTACTTC.

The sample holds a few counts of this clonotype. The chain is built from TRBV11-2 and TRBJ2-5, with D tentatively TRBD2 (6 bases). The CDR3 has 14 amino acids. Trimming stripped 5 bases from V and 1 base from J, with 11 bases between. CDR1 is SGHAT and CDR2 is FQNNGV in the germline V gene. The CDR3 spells CASSSRDFQETQYF. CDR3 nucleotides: TGTGCCAGCAGCAGCCGGGACTTCCAAGAGACCCAGTACTTC.

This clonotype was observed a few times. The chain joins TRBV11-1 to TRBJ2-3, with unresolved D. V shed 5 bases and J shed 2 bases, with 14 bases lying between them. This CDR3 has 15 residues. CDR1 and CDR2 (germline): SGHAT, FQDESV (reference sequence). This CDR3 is CASSIRTDPTDTQYF. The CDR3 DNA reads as TGTGCCAGCAGCATCCGGACGGATCCCACAGATACGCAGTATTTT.